This T cell receptor (beta chain) was profiled in a study of cytomegalovirus exposure and HLA in healthy donors. Study information: Prior work identified around 110 million unique TCR beta sequences in about 179 million T cells. Caucasian-associated ancestry cluster membership applied to about 77% of 398 genotyped donors.

PCR employed 60 Vbeta and 13 Jbeta primers. Method: immunoSEQ multiplex PCR; TCRdb's copy keeps in-frame clones and lacks some. Here the sample spans about 250,000 clones, 75% to 85% being singletons. This CDR3 spans 11 amino acids. CDR1 MNHNY and CDR2 SVGAGI come from the germline V gene (reference sequence). The germline V and J ends were trimmed by 11 bases and 4 bases, with 11 bases remaining between them. What was sequenced was PBMCs. This receptor was taken from a girl aged 2 to 10 in good health and CMV-seronegative. The chain combines TRBV6-6 with TRBJ1-1; maybe TRBD1 (5 bases). The CDR3 coding sequence is TGTGCCGGAAGGGGCGGCACTGAAGCTTTCTTT. Its protein is CAGRGGTEAFF.